The 30 T cell receptor beta chains listed next were all sequenced from one sample in a study of technical replicates of blood from a handful of donors. Only in-frame clones appear in the TCRdb table, and some are missing; sequencing was by immunoSEQ multiplex PCR. The sample carries about 75,000 clones, 91% recorded once. Sequenced sample: T cells isolated from PBMCs. These TCRs come from a human donor in good health. Some clones in this sample may be carry-over from other donors' samples.

The V call is TRBV30, the J call TRBJ2-7; TRBD1 matches at 9 bases. The V gene end was trimmed by 6 bases and the J gene end by 5 bases; junction bases not matched to a gene: 11. The CDR3 has 14 amino acids. Germline V gives CDR1 GTSNPN, CDR2 SVGIG (reference sequence). The CDR3 spells CACRGGTGTHEQYF. The CDR3 bases are TGTGCCTGCCGGGGTGGGACAGGGACCCACGAGCAGTACTTC.

V and J are TRBV5-1 and TRBJ2-3; possible D gene TRBD2, 5 bases. Per germline, CDR1 SGHRS and CDR2 YFSETQ. The CDR3 extends over 14 amino acids. V lost 7 bases and J 2 bases, leaving 14 bases between the germline ends. The CDR3 here is CASGEKRTTDTQYF. The CDR3 coding sequence is TGCGCCAGCGGAGAAAAGCGGACCACAGATACGCAGTATTTT.

This clone was detected only once. The chain links TRBV15 to TRBJ1-4; D is undetermined. The CDR3 totals 15 residues. From germline, CDR1 is LNHNV and CDR2 YYDKDF (reference sequence). The V and J ends lost 2 bases and 7 bases respectively, with 14 bases between them. The CDR3: CATSRSTGLGEKLFF. CDR3 bases: TGTGCCACCAGCAGATCGACTGGTCTCGGTGAAAAACTGTTTTTT.

The V call is TRBV5-1, the J call TRBJ1-2, with D perhaps TRBD1 (6 bases). The V and J ends lost 4 bases and 4 bases respectively, with 20 bases between them. This CDR3 is built from 16 residues. CDR1 is SGHRS, CDR2 YFSETQ, per germline. The CDR3 coding sequence is TGCGCCAGCAGCATCTCGACAGGCCTTAACCTCTATGGCTACACCTTC. Protein: CASSISTGLNLYGYTF. The variable domain in full, completed from reference TRBV5-1 and TRBJ1-2, reads KAGVTQTPRYLIKTRGQQVTLSCSPISGHRSVSWYQQTPGQGLQFLFEYFSETQRNKGNFPGRFSGRQFSNSRSEMNVSTLELGDSALYLCASSISTGLNLYGYTFGSGTRLTVV.

CDR3 coding DNA: TGTGCCAGCAGTCGACAGGGAAACAACGAGCAGTACTTC. Amino acid sequence: CASSRQGNNEQYF. The J gene is TRBJ2-7, the V gene TRBV2; 7 bases are shared with TRBD1. Germline CDR1 reads SNHLY; CDR2 reads FYNNEI. Unmatched junction bases numbered 6, after V lost 5 bases and J lost 5 bases. This CDR3 has 13 amino acids.

CDR3 coding DNA: TGTGCCAGCAGTGAAGGCCATATGGGGGCTTTGGGGGAAAAACTGTTTTTT. Translation: CASSEGHMGALGEKLFF. The J gene is TRBJ1-4, the V gene TRBV2; a weak D match, TRBD1 (6 bases). This CDR3 contains 17 residues. Per germline, CDR1 SNHLY and CDR2 FYNNEI. The germline V and J ends were trimmed by 1 base and 8 bases, with 20 bases remaining between them.

The chain links TRBV2 to TRBJ1-1; 9 bases agree with TRBD1. J lost 4 bases, V lost 4 bases, and 19 bases had no gene match. Germline V gives CDR1 SNHLY, CDR2 FYNNEI. This CDR3 is built from 19 residues. The CDR3 bases are TGTGCCAGCAGTGTCCCGCTCATTGGACAGGGGACGATGGGCACTGAAGCTTTCTTT. It specifies CASSVPLIGQGTMGTEAFF.

This sequence joins TRBV6-4 and TRBJ1-1; D is uncertain. The CDR3 totals 13 residues. V dropped 6 bases and J dropped 4 bases, with 12 bases sitting between them. From germline, CDR1 is MRHNA and CDR2 SNTAGT. CDR3 in amino acids: CASRYGEGTEAFF. Here the CDR3 DNA reads TGTGCCAGCAGATACGGGGAGGGCACTGAAGCTTTCTTT.

The CDR3 region is CASSTRQGAYEQYF. CDR3 coding DNA: TGCGCCAGCAGCACCCGACAGGGGGCCTACGAGCAGTACTTC. The chain recombines TRBV5-1 with TRBJ2-7, with 9 positions matching TRBD1. CDR3 size: 14 residues. Trimming removed 4 bases from V and 2 bases from J; junction bases left unmatched: 4. The germline V gene encodes CDR1 SGHRS and CDR2 YFSETQ.

The chain uses TRBV19 and TRBJ2-3; weak D call: TRBD2 (6 bases). This CDR3 has 12 amino acids. The germline V gene encodes CDR1 LNHDA and CDR2 SQIVND (reference sequence). Trimming took off 7 bases at V and 7 bases at J, with 12 bases between the two ends. CDR3 amino acids: CASNRDSHTQYF. DNA of the CDR3: TGTGCCAGTAACCGGGACTCCCATACGCAGTATTTT.

This chain uses TRBV7-9 with TRBJ2-5, with a weak D call TRBD2 (6 bases). CDR1 and CDR2 from the germline V gene are SEHNR and FQNEAQ (reference sequence). The V gene lost 7 bases and the J gene lost 4 bases, with 16 bases spanning the gap. The CDR3 has 14 residues. The CDR3 reads CASTLRGAGETQYF. CDR3 bases: TGTGCCAGCACCCTGCGCGGGGCAGGAGAGACCCAGTACTTC.

This chain joins TRBV7-8 and TRBJ1-2; D unresolved. Germline lookup yields CDR1 SGHVS and CDR2 FQNEAQ. The CDR3 loop spans 15 amino acids. Between the trimmed V and J ends, which lost 5 bases and 0 bases, there was a span of 13 bases. In nucleotides, the CDR3 is TGTGCCAGCAGCCCACGCCCGCGGGCTAACTATGGCTACACCTTC. This codes for CASSPRPRANYGYTF.

This clone was observed once. The chain links TRBV4-1 to TRBJ1-2; 8 bases are a match to TRBD1. J gave up 3 bases and V 3 bases, and 6 bases lay outside the gene matches. Germline V lookup: CDR1 MGHRA, CDR2 YSYEKL. The CDR3 runs 15 residues. Written as DNA, the CDR3 is TGCGCCAGCAGCCAGGTGGACAGGGACGACTATGGCTACACCTTC. Translated: CASSQVDRDDYGYTF.

This clone was observed a few times. The chain carries TRBV11-2 and TRBJ1-1; D is perhaps TRBD1 (5 bases). The CDR3 runs 13 residues. Germline V gene lookup returns CDR1 SGHAT and CDR2 FQNNGV. The V and J ends lost 5 bases and 1 base respectively, with 8 bases between them. The CDR3 reads CASSTQENTEAFF. The DNA of the CDR3 is TGTGCCAGCAGCACACAGGAGAACACTGAAGCTTTCTTT. Full variable domain (rest looked up from reference TRBV11-2 and TRBJ1-1): EAGVAQSPRYKIIEKRQSVAFWCNPISGHATLYWYQQILGQGPKLLIQFQNNGVVDDSQLPKDRFSAERLKGVDSTLKIQPAKLEDSAVYLCASSTQENTEAFFGQGTRLTVV.

The genes are TRBV30 and TRBJ1-1; D remains ambiguous. Deletions cut 3 bases from V and 0 bases from J, with 8 bases between. This CDR3 contains 13 residues. Germline loops: CDR1 GTSNPN, CDR2 SVGIG (reference sequence). The chain's CDR3 is CAWRYYLNTEAFF. For the CDR3, the DNA is TGTGCCTGGAGGTACTACTTGAACACTGAAGCTTTCTTT.

The V and J genes are TRBV5-6 and TRBJ1-1; D gene uncertain. V was trimmed by 2 bases and J by 7 bases, leaving 6 bases between them. Looked up from germline, CDR1 is SGHDT and CDR2 is YYEEEE. CDR3 length: 11 residues. The CDR3 loop reads CASSLSGEAFF. CDR3 nucleotides: TGTGCCAGCAGCTTAAGCGGTGAAGCTTTCTTT.

The chain combines TRBV5-1 with TRBJ2-7; 8 bases line up with TRBD2. J gave up 0 bases and V 1 base, and 3 bases lay outside the gene matches. The CDR3 totals 15 residues. Germline V gives CDR1 SGHRS, CDR2 YFSETQ. DNA for the CDR3: TGCGCCAGCAGCTTGACTAGCGGTGGCTCCTACGAGCAGTACTTC. Encoded protein: CASSLTSGGSYEQYF.

The V gene is TRBV7-9, the J gene TRBJ2-3; 7 positions agree with TRBD2. Trimming removed 4 bases from V and 1 base from J; junction bases left unmatched: 2. Per germline, CDR1 SEHNR and CDR2 FQNEAQ (reference sequence). CDR3 length equals 14 residues. The CDR3 loop reads CASSSAGGTDTQYF. The CDR3 DNA reads TGTGCCAGCAGCTCTGCGGGGGGCACAGATACGCAGTATTTT.

The rearrangement links TRBV7-6 to TRBJ1-2; weak D call: TRBD1 (6 bases). V was cut by 0 bases and J by 4 bases, with 12 bases left in between. From germline, CDR1 is SGHVS and CDR2 FNYEAQ. The length of the CDR3 is 15 residues. The CDR3 loop reads CASSLAKGGTYGYTF. The CDR3, as DNA: TGTGCCAGCAGCTTAGCGAAAGGGGGAACCTATGGCTACACCTTC.

The gene calls are TRBV5-1 and TRBJ2-2; 9 bases line up with TRBD2. The length of the CDR3 is 16 residues. V trimming: 0 bases; J trimming: 3 bases; junction bases outside the gene matches: 3. The germline CDR1 and CDR2 sequences are SGHRS and YFSETQ. The CDR3 protein is CASSLAGGGDTGELFF. DNA of the CDR3: TGCGCCAGCAGCTTGGCTGGCGGGGGGGACACCGGGGAGCTGTTTTTT.

This sequence joins TRBV7-7 and TRBJ2-2, with TRBD1 matching over 9 bases. J gave up 4 bases and V 10 bases, and 7 bases lay outside the gene matches. This CDR3 spans 14 amino acids. The germline CDR1 and CDR2 sequences are SSHAT and FNYEAQ (reference sequence). CDR3 in amino acids: CATEGQGPTGELFF. The CDR3 bases are TGTGCCACTGAGGGACAGGGCCCCACCGGGGAGCTGTTTTTT.

Here the CDR3 reads CASVTVSEQYF. CDR3 bases: TGTGCCAGCGTTACAGTGAGCGAGCAGTACTTC. The genes are TRBV28 and TRBJ2-7, with D unresolved. This CDR3 has 11 residues. With 8 bases removed from V and 6 bases from J, the gap between germline ends came to 11 bases. CDR1 and CDR2 from the germline V gene are MDHEN and SYDVKM.

The chain joins TRBV30 to TRBJ1-2; a possible D gene is TRBD1 (6 bases). V lost 4 bases, J lost 7 bases, and 10 bases lay in between. Germline CDR1 GTSNPN, CDR2 SVGIG (reference sequence). This CDR3 is built from 11 residues. As DNA, the CDR3 is TGTGCCTGGACCCACAGGGCTGGCTACACCTTC. Its protein is CAWTHRAGYTF. Supplemented by reference TRBV30 and TRBJ1-2, the full variable domain reads SQTIHQWPATLVQPVGSPLSLECTVEGTSNPNLYWYRQAAGRGLQLLFYSVGIGQISSEVPQNLSASRPQDRQFILSSKKLLLSDSGFYLCAWTHRAGYTFGSGTRLTVV.

The V gene is TRBV5-1, the J gene TRBJ2-2; 10 bases are shared with TRBD2. J lost 4 bases, V lost 4 bases, and 4 bases had no gene match. Germline V gene sequence: CDR1 SGHRS, CDR2 YFSETQ. This CDR3 has 15 residues. The CDR3 region has the DNA TGCGCCAGCAGCCCCGGGACTAGCGTCACCGGGGAGCTGTTTTTT. This translates into CASSPGTSVTGELFF.

V is TRBV4-1 and J is TRBJ2-7; no firm D call. The CDR3 sequence is 14 residues long. Germline CDR1 is MGHRA and CDR2 is YSYEKL. Between the trimmed V and J ends, which lost 2 bases and 0 bases, there was a span of 8 bases. The CDR3 DNA follows: TGCGCCAGCAGCCAACTCGGTAGCTCCTACGAGCAGTACTTC. Its protein product is CASSQLGSSYEQYF.

This rearrangement joins TRBV5-6 to TRBJ1-4; D remains ambiguous. The CDR3 is made up of 12 amino acids. Germline lookup yields CDR1 SGHDT and CDR2 YYEEEE. Trimming removed 1 base from V and 8 bases from J, with 6 bases in between. DNA of the CDR3: TGTGCCAGCAGCTTGAACCGGGAAAAACTGTTTTTT. Translated, it gives CASSLNREKLFF.

The V gene is TRBV6-5, the J gene TRBJ2-4, with D uncertain. CDR3 size: 14 residues. Germline CDR1 reads MNHEY; CDR2 reads SVGAGI. V lost 11 bases to trimming and J lost 0 bases, with 14 bases between them. CDR3 loop: CACRSRLAKNIQYF. CDR3 in DNA: TGTGCCTGTCGGTCACGACTAGCCAAAAACATTCAGTACTTC.

The gene calls are TRBV6-1 and TRBJ2-7, with D unclear. This CDR3 has 13 residues. CDR1 and CDR2 from the germline V gene are MNHNS and SASEGT. Between the trimmed V and J ends, which lost 5 bases and 3 bases, there was a span of 11 bases. CDR3 protein: CASSKTSGYEQYF. The CDR3 DNA is TGTGCCAGCAGTAAAACGAGTGGCTACGAGCAGTACTTC.

The rearrangement links TRBV21-1 to TRBJ2-1; the table gives TRBD1 as D, unverified against the DNA. TRBV21-1 is reported as a pseudogene. CDR3 length: 15 amino acids. In DNA, the CDR3 is TGTGCCAGCCGCCATCACAGGCGAGCCTACAATGAGCAGTTCTTC. Protein sequence: CASRHHRRAYNEQFF.

The chain carries TRBV10-2 and TRBJ2-6; tentative D call: TRBD1 (5 bases). Between the trimmed V and J ends, which lost 8 bases and 0 bases, there was a span of 14 bases. The CDR3 is 16 amino acids. Germline values: CDR1 WSHSY, CDR2 SAAADI. The CDR3 region has the DNA TGCGCCAGCCAAAAAAGGGGCACCTCTGGGGCCAACGTCCTGACTTTC. Encoded protein: CASQKRGTSGANVLTF.